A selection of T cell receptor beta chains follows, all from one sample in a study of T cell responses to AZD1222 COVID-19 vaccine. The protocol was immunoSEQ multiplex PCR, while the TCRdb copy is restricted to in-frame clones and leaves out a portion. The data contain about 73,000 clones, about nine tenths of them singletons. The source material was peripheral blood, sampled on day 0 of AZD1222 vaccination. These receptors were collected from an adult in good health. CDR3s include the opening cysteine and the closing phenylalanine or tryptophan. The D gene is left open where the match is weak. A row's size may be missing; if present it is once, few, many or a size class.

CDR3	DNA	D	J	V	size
CASKGQGYYGYTF	TGTGCCAGTAAAGGACAGGGGTACTATGGCTACACCTTC	TRBD1	TRBJ1-2	TRBV19	few
CASSSEGLWGPEAFF	TGTGCCAGCAGTTCGGAAGGGCTGTGGGGACCTGAAGCTTTCTTT	NA	TRBJ1-1	TRBV27	NA
CASGGQYSYEQYF	TGCGCCAGCGGGGGACAGTATTCCTACGAGCAGTACTTC	TRBD1	TRBJ2-7	TRBV10-1	once
CAGAHRGPTGELFF	TGTGCCGGGGCCCATCGGGGTCCCACCGGGGAGCTGTTTTTT	NA	TRBJ2-2	TRBV7-6	NA
CASSQRGLYEQYF	TGTGCCAGCAGCCAAAGGGGACTGTACGAGCAGTACTTC	NA	TRBJ2-7	TRBV3-1/TRBV3-2	NA
CASSYYSGRSSEQYF	TGTGCCAGCAGTTACTACAGCGGGAGGAGTAGCGAGCAGTACTTC	TRBD2	TRBJ2-7	TRBV6-5	NA
CASSPQGRGTEAFF	TGTGCCAGCAGCCCGCAGGGAAGGGGCACTGAAGCTTTCTTT	NA	TRBJ1-1	TRBV28	NA
CASTLTGGSGYTF	TGTGCCAGCACCCTAACAGGGGGCTCTGGCTACACCTTC	TRBD1	TRBJ1-2	TRBV5-6	NA
CASSFRQGTYNEQFF	TGCGCCAGCAGCTTCCGACAGGGAACTTACAATGAGCAGTTCTTC	TRBD1	TRBJ2-1	TRBV5-1	NA
CASTGGQGRSGNTIYF	TGTGCCAGCACTGGGGGTCAGGGGCGCTCTGGAAACACCATATATTTT	NA	TRBJ1-3	TRBV2	NA
CASSEAAPPYEQYF	TGTGCCAGCAGTGAAGCAGCCCCGCCCTACGAGCAGTACTTC	NA	TRBJ2-7	TRBV6-1	NA
CASSRDALYEQYF	TGTGCCAGCAGCCGGGACGCTCTCTACGAGCAGTACTTC	NA	TRBJ2-7	TRBV6-5	NA
CASRGNPSYEQYF	TGTGCCAGCAGGGGGAACCCCTCTTACGAGCAGTACTTC	NA	TRBJ2-7	TRBV28	once
CASSGGGGEQETQYF	TGTGCCAGCAGCGGCGGGGGCGGGGAACAAGAGACCCAGTACTTC	NA	TRBJ2-5	TRBV9	NA
CASSYRTGSFSYEQYF	TGTGCCAGCAGTTACCGGACAGGCAGCTTCTCCTACGAGCAGTACTTC	TRBD1	TRBJ2-7	TRBV6-5	NA
CASSPTGITGNTIYF	TGTGCCAGCTCACCCACGGGGATCACTGGAAACACCATATATTTT	NA	TRBJ1-3	TRBV18	NA